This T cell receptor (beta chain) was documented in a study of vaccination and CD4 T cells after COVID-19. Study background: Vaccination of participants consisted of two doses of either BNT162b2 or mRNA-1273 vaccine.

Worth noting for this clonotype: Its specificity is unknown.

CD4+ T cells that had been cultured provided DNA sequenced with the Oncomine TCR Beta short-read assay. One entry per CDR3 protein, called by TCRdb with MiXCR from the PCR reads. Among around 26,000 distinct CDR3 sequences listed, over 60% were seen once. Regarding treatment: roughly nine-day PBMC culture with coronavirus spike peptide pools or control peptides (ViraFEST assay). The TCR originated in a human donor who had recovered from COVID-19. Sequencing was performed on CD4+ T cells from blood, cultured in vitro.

The CDR3 loop reads CASSLQMTRTDTQYF. The DNA for the CDR3 is TGTGCCAGCAGCTTACAGATGACGAGGACAGATACGCAGTATTTT. The rearrangement links TRBV7-9 to TRBJ2-3; D is unresolved. This CDR3 has 15 amino acids. Trimming stripped 2 bases from V and 3 bases from J, with 12 bases between. Germline V lookup: CDR1 SEHNR, CDR2 FQNEAQ (reference sequence).